These 4 T cell receptor beta chains were all obtained from the same sample, sequenced in a study of cytomegalovirus exposure and HLA in healthy donors (dated by TCRdb to between 2016 and 2019). Libraries were prepared through the immunoSEQ multiplex PCR assay. A mixture of 60 forward primers for TCR Vbeta segments and 13 reverse primers for TCR Jbeta segments was used in the multiplex PCR. The table was pulled from immuneACCESS by TCRdb, which kept in-frame rearrangements only. Such tables lose some clones; where checked, under half of the loss comes from unresolved V genes, and the rest has no known cause. The sample yields about 100,000 clones; about three quarters were counted once. The ten largest account for about 7% of the sample. Material: PBMCs. These TCRs come from a middle-aged man in good health and CMV-seropositive.

The chain is built from TRBV5-4 and TRBJ2-3; 10 nucleotides match TRBD2. CDR1 is SGHNT, CDR2 YYREEE, per germline (reference sequence). J was trimmed by 2 bases and V by 2 bases; bases with no gene match: 5. The CDR3 has 16 amino acids. The CDR3 DNA reads as TGTGCCAGCAGCTTCTTCGGACTAGCGGTCACAGATACGCAGTATTTT. This translates into CASSFFGLAVTDTQYF.

V usage is TRBV5-4 and J usage is TRBJ2-7, with TRBD2 matching 7 bases. The J segment lost 0 bases and the V segment lost 3 bases, leaving 3 bases of the junction unmatched. From germline, CDR1 is SGHNT and CDR2 YYREEE (reference sequence). This CDR3 has 14 amino acids. The CDR3 loop is CASSWGGVSYEQYF. DNA for the CDR3: TGTGCCAGCAGCTGGGGGGGGGTCTCCTACGAGCAGTACTTC. The entire variable domain, with the rest obtained from reference TRBV5-4 and TRBJ2-7, is as follows: ETGVTQSPTHLIKTRGQQVTLRCSSQSGHNTVSWYQQALGQGPQFIFQYYREEENGRGNFPPRFSGLQFPNYSSELNVNALELDDSALYLCASSWGGVSYEQYFGPGTRLTVT.

This clone was seen more than once but under ten times. The CDR3 nucleotides read TGTGCCAGCAGCTTAAGTACCGGGACAGGGGGGTACGAGCAGTACTTC. This gives the protein CASSLSTGTGGYEQYF. The chain couples TRBV7-2 to TRBJ2-7, with TRBD1 identical over 11 bases. CDR3 length: 16 amino acids. Germline V gene data show CDR1 as SGHTA and CDR2 as FQGNSA. Trimming cost V 2 bases and J 4 bases; bases outside gene matches: 7.

The chain uses TRBV10-2 and TRBJ2-7; 9 nucleotides match TRBD2. Germline CDR1 WSHSY, CDR2 SAAADI. The CDR3 has 14 residues. Unmatched junction bases numbered 12, after V lost 6 bases and J lost 9 bases. This CDR3 reads CASSIAGVLGGQYF. CDR3 in DNA: TGCGCCAGCAGCATAGCGGGGGTTCTGGGCGGGCAGTACTTC.